This TCR beta chain stems from a study of T cells after yellow fever vaccination. Study at large: For low cell numbers, libraries were made with SMART-Seq v4 Ultra Low Input.

Germline-derived CDR1 and CDR2 are SGHAT and FQNNGV. CDR3 length: 13 residues. V dropped 5 bases and J dropped 4 bases, with 11 bases sitting between them. About this clonotype itself: Its antigen is still unknown.

UMIs were added to TCR cDNA along with a universal primer site when it was made by 5'RACE template switching. TCRdb reprocessed the 5' RACE reads with MiXCR, giving one entry per CDR3 protein. The sample carries about 580,000 distinct CDR3 sequences, roughly a sixth recorded once. Findings of the study overall: Clones from primary vaccination mostly reappeared after the booster (96% CD4, about 85% CD8).

The material sequenced was PBMCs, taken around 5 days after the first yellow fever vaccination. This sequence originates from a man between 18 and 29 years old who received the YFV17D yellow fever vaccine. V gene TRBV11-2 combines with J gene TRBJ2-5; tentative D call: TRBD1 (6 bases). CDR3 in DNA: TGTGCCAGCAGCGTCAGGGGCCGAGAGACCCAGTACTTC. Its protein product is CASSVRGRETQYF.